These 6 T cell receptor beta chains originate from one sample sequenced in a study of CD8+ T cells in alopecia areata (dated by TCRdb to the late 2010s). The library relied on the immunoSEQ multiplex PCR assay. To provide template for TCR sequencing, every sample had RNA extracted and reverse transcribed into cDNA. TCRdb's version of the immuneACCESS table is confined to in-frame rearrangements and falls short of the full clone set. An unresolved V gene accounts for under half of the shortfall where checked; the remainder is of unknown origin. The table notes roughly 110,000 clones here, none of them singletons. The ten most abundant clones make up about 19% of the sample. Material: lesional skin. The receptor set was obtained from a C3H/HeJ mouse with alopecia areata. This line of mice carries MHC haplotype H2-k.

This clone was counted between two and nine times. The genes are named according to mouse. The CDR3 end falls 4 residues outside the read, so it is completed with the germline J gene. This rearrangement joins TRBV13-3 to TRBJ1-4; TRBD1 matches at 9 bases. CDR3 length: 13 amino acids. The V gene end was trimmed by 7 bases and the J gene end by 5 bases; junction bases not matched to a gene: 3. CDR1 and CDR2 (germline): NNHDY, SYVADS. CDR3 region: CASGTGWNERLFF. CDR3 bases read: TGTGCCAGCGGGACAGGGTGGAACGAA.

This clone was seen only a few times. Germline and genes here are mouse. The sequence runs out 4 residues before the end of the CDR3; the remainder is reconstructed from the germline J gene. The rearrangement joins TRBV19 to TRBJ2-1; a possible D gene is TRBD1 (6 bases). Germline CDR1 is FNHDT and CDR2 is SITEND (reference sequence). V lost 5 bases and J lost 1, with 10 bases in between. The CDR3 is 14 residues long. The CDR3 DNA, read in part, is TGTGCCAGCAGAGAGGACAGAAACTATGCT. It translates to CASREDRNYA. The whole CDR3 reads CASREDRNYAEQFF.

This clone was observed a handful of times. The genes and germline here are from mouse. The read comes to an end 4 residues before the CDR3 does, leaving the germline J gene to fill in the end. The V and J genes are TRBV19 and TRBJ1-4; TRBD1 might be the D (6 bases). Germline lookup yields CDR1 FNHDT and CDR2 SITEND (reference sequence). The CDR3 is 15 residues long. The chain's CDR3 is CASSPKLQGGERLFF. The sequenced CDR3 bases are TGTGCCAGCAGCCCCAAATTACAGGGCGGCGAA.

In the case of this clone: Here the gene names and germline are mouse. The CDR3 goes on 4 residues after the read ends, and that part is filled in from the germline J gene. V gene TRBV19 combines with J gene TRBJ2-3, with D perhaps matching TRBD1 (5 bases). V lost 6 bases and J lost 3, with 14 bases in between. This CDR3 spans 14 amino acids. Germline V lookup: CDR1 FNHDT, CDR2 SITEND (reference sequence). CDR3 DNA (partial): TGTGCCAGCACCCCGACAGAGGGAGCAGAA. Residues: CASTPTEGAE. The complete CDR3 reads CASTPTEGAETLYF.

This clone was counted between two and nine times. Gene names are mouse gene names. Sequencing ends 4 residues short of the CDR3 end; the germline J gene provides the rest. V gene TRBV13-3 combines with J gene TRBJ1-1; 7 positions agree with TRBD1. This CDR3 region has 14 residues. CDR1 is NNHDY and CDR2 is SYVADS in the germline V gene. The V and J ends lost 6 bases and 3 bases, in that order; junction bases with no gene match: 8. The CDR3 DNA, read in part, is TGTGCCAGCAATCCGGGACAGTGGGACACA. This encodes CASNPGQWDT. The entire CDR3 protein reads CASNPGQWDTEVFF.

There are a few counts of this clone. Gene names are the mouse ones. The CDR3 extends 4 residues past the end of the read, so its final part is completed from the germline J gene. The chain joins TRBV16 to TRBJ1-1; D uncertain. The CDR3 is made up of 14 amino acids. Germline V gene data show CDR1 as SGHSA and CDR2 as FRNQAP. Trimming stripped 0 bases from V and 1 base from J, with 6 bases between. The covered CDR3 bases are TGTGCAAGCAGCTTAGATCCCAAAAACACA. Encoded protein: CASSLDPKNT. The full CDR3 protein reads CASSLDPKNTEVFF.